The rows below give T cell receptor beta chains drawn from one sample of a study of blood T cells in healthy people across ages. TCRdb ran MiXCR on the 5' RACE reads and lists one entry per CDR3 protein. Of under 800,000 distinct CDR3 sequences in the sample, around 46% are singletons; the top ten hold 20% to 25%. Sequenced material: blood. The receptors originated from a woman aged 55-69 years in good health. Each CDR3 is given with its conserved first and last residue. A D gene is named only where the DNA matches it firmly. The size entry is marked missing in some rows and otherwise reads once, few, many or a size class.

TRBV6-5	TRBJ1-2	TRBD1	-	CASSNSRGQGMGYTF	TGTGCCAGCAGTAATTCTCGGGGACAGGGTATGGGCTACACCTTC
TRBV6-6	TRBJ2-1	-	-	CASSPSSYEQFF	TGTGCCAGCAGTCCTAGTTCATATGAGCAGTTCTTC
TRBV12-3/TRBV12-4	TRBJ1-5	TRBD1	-	CASSPQGTNQPQHF	TGTGCCAGCAGCCCACAGGGGACGAATCAGCCCCAGCATTTT
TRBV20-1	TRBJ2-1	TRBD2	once	CSASPTSGRLNEQFF	TGCAGTGCTAGTCCAACTAGCGGGAGGTTGAATGAGCAGTTCTTC
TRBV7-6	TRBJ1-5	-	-	CASSVSGDQPQHF	TGTGCCAGCAGCGTATCCGGGGATCAGCCCCAGCATTTT
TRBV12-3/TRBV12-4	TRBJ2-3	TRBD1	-	CASSFRGNQDTQYF	TGTGCCAGCAGTTTCAGGGGGAACCAAGATACGCAGTATTTT
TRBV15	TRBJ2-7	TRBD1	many	CATSKDRSYEQYF	TGTGCCACCAGCAAGGACAGGTCCTACGAGCAGTACTTC
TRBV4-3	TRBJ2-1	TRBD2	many	CASSQGTSGIPSSYNEQFF	TGCGCCAGCAGCCAAGGGACTAGCGGGATCCCCTCCTCCTACAATGAGCAGTTCTTC
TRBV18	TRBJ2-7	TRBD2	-	CASSPPSGVCEQYF	TGTGCCAGCTCACCGCCAAGCGGGGTCTGCGAGCAGTACTTC
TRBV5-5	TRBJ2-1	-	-	CASSDPSAAEGYNEQFF	TGTGCCAGCAGCGACCCTAGCGCTGCGGAGGGTTACAATGAGCAGTTCTTC
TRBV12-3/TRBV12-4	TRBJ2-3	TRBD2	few	CASSWLAGSTDTQYF	TGTGCCAGCAGTTGGCTAGCGGGGAGCACAGATACGCAGTATTTT
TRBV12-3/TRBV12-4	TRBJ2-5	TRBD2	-	CASRTGLAESNEQYF	TGTGCCAGCAGGACGGGACTAGCGGAAAGCAATGAGCAGTACTTC
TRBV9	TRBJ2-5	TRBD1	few	CASSPMTGGAGETQYF	TGTGCCAGCAGCCCGATGACAGGGGGCGCGGGGGAGACCCAGTACTTC
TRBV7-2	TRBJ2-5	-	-	CASSFYREEAQYF	TGTGCCAGCAGCTTCTACAGGGAAGAGGCCCAGTACTTC
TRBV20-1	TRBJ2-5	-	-	CSARLRAETQYF	TGCAGTGCTAGATTAAGGGCAGAGACCCAGTACTTC
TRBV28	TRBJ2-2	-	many	CASSLEGQFANTGELFF	TGTGCCAGCAGTTTAGAGGGGCAGTTCGCGAACACCGGGGAGCTGTTTTTT
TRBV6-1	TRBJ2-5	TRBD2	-	CASSERGGSGETQYF	TGTGCCAGCAGTGAACGGGGCGGGAGTGGAGAGACCCAGTACTTC
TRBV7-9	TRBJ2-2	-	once	CASNLPLTDSNTGELFF	TGTGCCAGCAACCTCCCCCTGACAGACTCAAACACCGGGGAGCTGTTTTTT
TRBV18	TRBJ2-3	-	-	CASAPLEDTQYF	TGTGCCAGCGCGCCCTTGGAAGATACGCAGTATTTT
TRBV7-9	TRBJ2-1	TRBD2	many	CASSLAGALHEQFF	TGTGCCAGCAGCCTAGCGGGCGCCCTGCATGAGCAGTTCTTC
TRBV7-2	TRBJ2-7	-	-	CASSLGLRMYEQYF	TGTGCCAGCAGCTTGGGCCTTCGGATGTACGAGCAGTACTTC
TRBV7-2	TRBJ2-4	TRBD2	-	CASSLASGRALKNIQYF	TGTGCCAGCAGCTTAGCTAGCGGGAGGGCCCTCAAAAACATTCAGTACTTC
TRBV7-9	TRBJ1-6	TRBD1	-	CASTQQQGENSPLHF	TGTGCCAGCACCCAACAACAGGGGGAGAATTCACCCCTCCACTTT
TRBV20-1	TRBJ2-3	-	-	CSAEARDQAPDTQYF	TGCAGTGCAGAAGCCCGGGATCAAGCCCCCGATACGCAGTATTTT
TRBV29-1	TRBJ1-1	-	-	CSVEIRGLVTEAFF	TGCAGCGTTGAGATTAGGGGTCTGGTTACTGAAGCTTTCTTT
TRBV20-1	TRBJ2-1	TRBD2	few	CSAKLAGVGNEQFF	TGCAGTGCTAAGCTGGCGGGGGTTGGCAATGAGCAGTTCTTC
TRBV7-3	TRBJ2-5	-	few	CASSSGQGRQETQYF	TGTGCCAGCAGCTCCGGCCAGGGGCGGCAAGAGACCCAGTACTTC
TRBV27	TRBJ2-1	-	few	CASSRGTFGPYNEQFF	TGTGCCAGCAGTAGGGGGACATTCGGACCCTACAATGAGCAGTTCTTC
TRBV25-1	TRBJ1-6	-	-	CASSEGSPGGNSPLHF	TGTGCCAGCAGTGAGGGGTCCCCCGGCGGGAATTCACCCCTCCACTTT
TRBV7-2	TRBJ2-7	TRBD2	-	CASSLAALADSYEQYF	TGTGCCAGCAGCTTAGCCGCACTAGCGGACTCCTACGAGCAGTACTTC
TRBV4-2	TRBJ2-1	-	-	CASSQDRGTEQFF	TGTGCCAGCAGCCAAGACCGAGGGACGGAACAGTTCTTC
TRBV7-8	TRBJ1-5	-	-	CASSQRGGSNQPQHF	TGTGCCAGCAGCCAAAGAGGGGGGAGCAATCAGCCCCAGCATTTT
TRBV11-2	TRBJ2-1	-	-	CASSLDYLAGTSSYNEQFF	TGTGCCAGCAGCTTAGATTATCTGGCGGGAACGAGCTCCTACAATGAGCAGTTCTTC
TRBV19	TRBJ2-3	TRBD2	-	CASKRGESTDTQYF	TGTGCCAGTAAGCGGGGGGAAAGCACAGATACGCAGTATTTT
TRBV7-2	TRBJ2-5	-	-	CASSLGLAQEAQYF	TGTGCCAGCAGCTTAGGTTTAGCCCAAGAGGCCCAGTACTTC
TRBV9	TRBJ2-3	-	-	CASSVGVSTTDTQYF	TGTGCCAGCAGCGTAGGAGTTAGCACCACAGATACGCAGTATTTT
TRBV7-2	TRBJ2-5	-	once	CASSLVGQGILETQYF	TGTGCCAGCAGCTTGGTGGGCCAGGGGATCTTGGAGACCCAGTACTTC
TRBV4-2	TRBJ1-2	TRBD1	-	CASSPPTGFTYGYTF	TGTGCCAGCAGCCCTCCGACAGGGTTCACCTATGGCTACACCTTC
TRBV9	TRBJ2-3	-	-	CASSVEPGGDTQYF	TGTGCCAGCAGCGTAGAGCCAGGAGGGGATACGCAGTATTTT
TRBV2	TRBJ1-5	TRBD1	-	CAGRGVGDRGLDQPQHF	TGTGCCGGCAGGGGGGTGGGGGACAGGGGGCTTGATCAGCCCCAGCATTTT
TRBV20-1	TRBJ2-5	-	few	CSADIDRTQETQYF	TGCAGTGCTGATATAGACAGAACCCAAGAGACCCAGTACTTC
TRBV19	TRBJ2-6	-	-	CASSSNGVTGANVLTF	TGTGCCAGTTCAAGTAATGGGGTAACTGGGGCCAACGTCCTGACTTTC